One T cell receptor beta chain is described in this entry. Antigen specificity is unknown. This specimen comes from a study of cytomegalovirus exposure and HLA in healthy donors. Study-wide findings and caveats: Cytomegalovirus-associated TCR beta chains were listed, numbering some 170.

The PCR ran on 60 Vbeta and 13 Jbeta primers. As handled by the study authors: Later reanalysis found tens of millions of unique TCR beta chains, roughly 9.9 million of them shared. Using immunoSEQ multiplex PCR, the repertoire was profiled, and TCRdb retains in-frame clones only, with some absent. The V and J calls and the clone size are those of that table, but D and trimming were determined from the DNA. The listing contains 150,000 to 200,000 clones. The J segment lost 4 bases and the V segment lost 5 bases, leaving 7 bases of the junction unmatched. The CDR3 totals 14 residues. CDR1 and CDR2 from the germline V gene are MNHNS and SASEGT.

Material for sequencing was PBMCs. The sequence came from a boy younger than 18 in good health and CMV-seronegative. This chain links TRBV6-1 with TRBJ1-2; 7 nucleotides match TRBD1. CDR3 nucleotides: TGTGCCAGCAGTCCGACAGGGAGCGGCTATGGCTACACCTTC. Amino acid sequence: CASSPTGSGYGYTF.